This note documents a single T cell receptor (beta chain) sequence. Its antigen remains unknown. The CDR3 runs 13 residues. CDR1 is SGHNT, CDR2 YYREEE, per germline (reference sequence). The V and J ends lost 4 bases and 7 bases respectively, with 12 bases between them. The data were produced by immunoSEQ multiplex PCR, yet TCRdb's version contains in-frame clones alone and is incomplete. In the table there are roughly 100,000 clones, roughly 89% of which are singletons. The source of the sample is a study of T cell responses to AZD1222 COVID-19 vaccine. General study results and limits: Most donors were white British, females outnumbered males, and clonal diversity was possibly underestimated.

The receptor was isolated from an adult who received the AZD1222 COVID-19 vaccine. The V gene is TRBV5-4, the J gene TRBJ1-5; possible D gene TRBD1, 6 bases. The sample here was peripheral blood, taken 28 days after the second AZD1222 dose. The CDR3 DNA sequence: TGTGCCAGCAGCCGGGGGGCTGAACAGCCCCAGCATTTT. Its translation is CASSRGAEQPQHF.